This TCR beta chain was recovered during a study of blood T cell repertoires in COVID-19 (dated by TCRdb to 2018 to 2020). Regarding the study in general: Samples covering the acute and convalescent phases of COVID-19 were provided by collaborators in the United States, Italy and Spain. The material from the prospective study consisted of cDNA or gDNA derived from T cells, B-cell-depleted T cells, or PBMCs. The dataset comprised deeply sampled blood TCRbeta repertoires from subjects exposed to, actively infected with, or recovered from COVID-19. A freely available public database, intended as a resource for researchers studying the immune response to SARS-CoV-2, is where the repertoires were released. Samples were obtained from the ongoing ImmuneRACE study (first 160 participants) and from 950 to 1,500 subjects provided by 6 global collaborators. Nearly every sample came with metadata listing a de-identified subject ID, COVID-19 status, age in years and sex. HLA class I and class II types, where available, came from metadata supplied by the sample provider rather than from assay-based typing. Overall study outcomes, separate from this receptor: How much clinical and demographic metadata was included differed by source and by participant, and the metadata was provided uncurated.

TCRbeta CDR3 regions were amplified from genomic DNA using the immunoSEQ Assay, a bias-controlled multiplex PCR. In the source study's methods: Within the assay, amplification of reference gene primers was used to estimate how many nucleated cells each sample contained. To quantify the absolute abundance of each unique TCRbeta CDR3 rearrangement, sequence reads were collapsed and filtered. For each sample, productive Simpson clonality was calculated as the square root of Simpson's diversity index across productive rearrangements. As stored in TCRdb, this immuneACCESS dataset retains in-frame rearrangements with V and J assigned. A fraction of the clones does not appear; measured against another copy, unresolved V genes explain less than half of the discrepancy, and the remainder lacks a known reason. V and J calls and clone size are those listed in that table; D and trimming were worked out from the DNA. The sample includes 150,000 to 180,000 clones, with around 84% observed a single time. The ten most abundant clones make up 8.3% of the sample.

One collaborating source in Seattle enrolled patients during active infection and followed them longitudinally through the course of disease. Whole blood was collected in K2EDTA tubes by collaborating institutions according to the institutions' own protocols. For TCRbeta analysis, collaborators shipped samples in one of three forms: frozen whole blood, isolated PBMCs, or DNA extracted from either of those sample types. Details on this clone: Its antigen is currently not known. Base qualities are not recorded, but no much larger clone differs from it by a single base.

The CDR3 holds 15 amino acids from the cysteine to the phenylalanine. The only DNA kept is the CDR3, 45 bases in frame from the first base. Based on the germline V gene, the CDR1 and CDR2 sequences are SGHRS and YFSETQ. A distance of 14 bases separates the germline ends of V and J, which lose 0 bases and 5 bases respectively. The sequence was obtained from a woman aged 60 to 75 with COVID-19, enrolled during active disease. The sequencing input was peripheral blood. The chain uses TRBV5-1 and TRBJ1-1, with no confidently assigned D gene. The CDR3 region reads CASSLDGVGRTEAFF. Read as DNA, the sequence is TGCGCCAGCAGCTTGGACGGGGTCGGAAGGACTGAAGCTTTCTTT.